The sequence of this TCR beta chain was determined in a study of blood T cell repertoires in COVID-19. Study details: Spain, Italy and the United States supplied samples that represented acute and convalescent COVID-19.

In the original workflow: From reference gene primer amplification, estimates of nucleated cell counts were derived. TCRdb keeps only in-frame clones here, not all; method: immunoSEQ multiplex PCR. D and trimming come from the DNA, and the V and J calls and clone size come from that table. The sample has about 61,000 clones; around 73% are singletons. There are 15 residues in the CDR3. In germline, CDR1 is SGDLS, CDR2 YYNGEE. The V gene end was trimmed by 3 bases and the J gene end by 2 bases; junction bases not matched to a gene: 6. The sequenced material came from peripheral blood. The sequence was obtained from a man older than 75 with active or convalescent COVID-19. The V call is TRBV9, the J call TRBJ2-3, with TRBD2 identical over 7 bases. CDR3 sequence (DNA): TGTGCCAGCAGCGCACTAGCGATTTACACAGATACGCAGTATTTT. It is translated as CASSALAIYTDTQYF.